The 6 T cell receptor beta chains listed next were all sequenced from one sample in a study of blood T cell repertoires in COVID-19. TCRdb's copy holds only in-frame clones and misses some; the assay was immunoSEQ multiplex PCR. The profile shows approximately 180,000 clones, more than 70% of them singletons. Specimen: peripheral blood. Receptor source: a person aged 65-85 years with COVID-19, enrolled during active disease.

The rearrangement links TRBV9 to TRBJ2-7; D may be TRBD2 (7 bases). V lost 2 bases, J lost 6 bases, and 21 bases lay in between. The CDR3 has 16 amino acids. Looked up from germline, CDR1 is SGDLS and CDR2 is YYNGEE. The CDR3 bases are TGTGCCAGCAGCGTGGAGGGGGAGGGTTTTCGAACCGAGCAGTACTTC. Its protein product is CASSVEGEGFRTEQYF.

The CDR3 protein is CASRNRPATNEKLFF. The CDR3 DNA follows: TGTGCCAGTAGGAACAGGCCGGCAACTAATGAAAAACTGTTTTTT. The chain joins TRBV19 to TRBJ1-4, with a weak D call TRBD1 (5 bases). This CDR3 spans 15 amino acids. The ends were cut back, 6 bases at V and 0 bases at J, with 11 bases in the middle. Germline V CDR1 and CDR2: LNHDA, SQIVND (reference sequence).

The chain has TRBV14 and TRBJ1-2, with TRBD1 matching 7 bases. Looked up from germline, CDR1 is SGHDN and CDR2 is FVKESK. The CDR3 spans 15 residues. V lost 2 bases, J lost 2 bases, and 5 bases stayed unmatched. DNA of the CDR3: TGTGCCAGCAGCCAATGGGGACAGACAAACTATGGCTACACCTTC. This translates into CASSQWGQTNYGYTF.

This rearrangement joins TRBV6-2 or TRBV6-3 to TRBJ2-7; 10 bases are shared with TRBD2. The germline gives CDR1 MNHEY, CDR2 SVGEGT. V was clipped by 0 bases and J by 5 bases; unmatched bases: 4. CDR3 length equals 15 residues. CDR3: CASSYSSSGGNEQYF. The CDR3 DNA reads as TGTGCCAGCAGTTACTCTTCTAGCGGGGGTAACGAGCAGTACTTC.

The CDR3 sequence: CASSIYRGDTQYF. The CDR3 coding sequence is TGTGCCAGCAGTATCTACAGGGGAGATACGCAGTATTTT. The chain is built from TRBV6-2 or TRBV6-3 and TRBJ2-3; 7 bases agree with TRBD1. The junction had 4 bases not matched to a gene; V was cut back by 5 bases and J by 5 bases. This CDR3 is built from 13 residues. CDR1 is MNHEY and CDR2 is SVGEGT in the germline V gene.

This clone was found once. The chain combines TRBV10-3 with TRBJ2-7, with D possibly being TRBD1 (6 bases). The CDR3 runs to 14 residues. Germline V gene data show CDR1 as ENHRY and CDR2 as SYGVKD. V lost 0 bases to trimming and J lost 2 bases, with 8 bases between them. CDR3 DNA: TGTGCCATCAGTGAGTCCACAGGGACCTACGAGCAGTACTTC. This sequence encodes CAISESTGTYEQYF.